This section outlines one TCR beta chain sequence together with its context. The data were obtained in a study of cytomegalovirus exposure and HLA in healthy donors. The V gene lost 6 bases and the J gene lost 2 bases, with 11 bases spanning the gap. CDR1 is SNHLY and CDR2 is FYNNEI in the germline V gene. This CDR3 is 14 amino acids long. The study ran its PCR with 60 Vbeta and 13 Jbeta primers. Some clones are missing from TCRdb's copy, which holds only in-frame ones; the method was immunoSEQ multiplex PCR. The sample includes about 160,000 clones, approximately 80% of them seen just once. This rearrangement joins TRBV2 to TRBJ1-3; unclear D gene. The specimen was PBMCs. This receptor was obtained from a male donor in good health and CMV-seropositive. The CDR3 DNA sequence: TGTGCCAGCAGGGCTTCGGGGACTGGAAACACCATATATTTT. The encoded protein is CASRASGTGNTIYF.